This TCR beta chain stems from a study of blood T cell repertoires in COVID-19. This CDR3 spans 17 amino acids. The ends lost 0 bases at V and 2 bases at J; junction bases unmatched: 6. CDR1 is SGHVS and CDR2 is FQNEAQ in the germline V gene. TCRdb keeps only in-frame clones here, not all; method: immunoSEQ multiplex PCR. Of 210,000 or so clones listed, 83% are singletons. This receptor was taken from a woman between 45 and 60 years old who had been exposed to COVID-19. The sample comprised PBMCs or T cells enriched from blood (not recorded which). The V and J genes are TRBV7-8 and TRBJ1-4, with 7 nucleotides matching TRBD1. Written as DNA, the CDR3 is TGTGCCAGCAGCTTAGCCGCAGGGGGATTCACTAATGAAAAACTGTTTTTT. Its translation: CASSLAAGGFTNEKLFF.